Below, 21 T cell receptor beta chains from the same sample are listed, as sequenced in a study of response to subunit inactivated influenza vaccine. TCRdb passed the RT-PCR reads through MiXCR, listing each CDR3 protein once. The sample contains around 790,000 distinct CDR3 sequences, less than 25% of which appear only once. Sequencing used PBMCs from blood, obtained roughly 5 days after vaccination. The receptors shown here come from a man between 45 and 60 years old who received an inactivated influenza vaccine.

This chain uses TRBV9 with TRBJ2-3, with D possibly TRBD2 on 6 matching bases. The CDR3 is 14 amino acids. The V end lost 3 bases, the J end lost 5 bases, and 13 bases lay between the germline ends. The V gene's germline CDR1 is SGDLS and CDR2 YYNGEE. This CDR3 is CASSGGNGLDTQYF. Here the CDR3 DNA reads TGTGCCAGCAGCGGCGGGAATGGTCTAGATACGCAGTATTTT.

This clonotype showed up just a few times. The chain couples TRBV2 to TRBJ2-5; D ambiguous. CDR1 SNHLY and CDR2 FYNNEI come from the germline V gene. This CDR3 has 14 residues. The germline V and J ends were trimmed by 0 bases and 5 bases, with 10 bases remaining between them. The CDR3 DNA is TGTGCCAGCAGTGAAGCGCTGGTTATTGAGACCCAGTACTTC. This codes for CASSEALVIETQYF.

CDR3 amino acids: CASSSLGGSKNIQYF. The CDR3 DNA reads TGTGCCAGCAGTAGCTTGGGTGGGTCCAAAAACATTCAGTACTTC. The chain employs TRBV27 and TRBJ2-4, with D unclear. This CDR3 is 15 amino acids long. The V end lost 5 bases, the J end lost 2 bases, and 13 bases lay between the germline ends. Germline lookup yields CDR1 MNHEY and CDR2 SMNVEV (reference sequence).

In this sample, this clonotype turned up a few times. The chain's CDR3 is CATSDPDSSTDTQYF. CDR3 sequence (DNA): TGTGCCACCAGTGATCCGGACAGTAGCACAGATACGCAGTATTTT. The chain links TRBV24-1 to TRBJ2-3; the D gene is possibly TRBD1 (6 bases). This CDR3 comprises 15 residues. V gave up 3 bases and J gave up 0 bases, with 9 bases separating them. Germline V gene lookup returns CDR1 KGHDR and CDR2 SFDVKD.

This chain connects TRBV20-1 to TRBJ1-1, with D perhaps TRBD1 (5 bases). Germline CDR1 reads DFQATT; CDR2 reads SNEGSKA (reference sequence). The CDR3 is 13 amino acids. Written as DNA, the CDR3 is TGCATTGGGACGGCTACCCTGAACACTGAAGCTTTCTTT. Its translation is CIGTATLNTEAFF.

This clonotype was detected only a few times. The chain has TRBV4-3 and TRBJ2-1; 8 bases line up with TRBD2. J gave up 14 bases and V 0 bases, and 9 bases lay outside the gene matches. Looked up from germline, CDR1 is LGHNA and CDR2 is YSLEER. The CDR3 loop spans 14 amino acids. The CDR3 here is CASSQDGGRSGEFF. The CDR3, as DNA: TGCGCCAGCAGCCAAGATGGCGGGAGGTCAGGTGAGTTCTTC.

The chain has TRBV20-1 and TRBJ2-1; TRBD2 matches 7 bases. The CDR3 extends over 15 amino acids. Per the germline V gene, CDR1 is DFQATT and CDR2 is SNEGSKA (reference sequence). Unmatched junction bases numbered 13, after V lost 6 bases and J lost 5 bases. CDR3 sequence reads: CSAPPSPSGNNEQFF. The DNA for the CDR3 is TGCAGTGCCCCCCCAAGTCCTAGCGGAAACAATGAGCAGTTCTTC.

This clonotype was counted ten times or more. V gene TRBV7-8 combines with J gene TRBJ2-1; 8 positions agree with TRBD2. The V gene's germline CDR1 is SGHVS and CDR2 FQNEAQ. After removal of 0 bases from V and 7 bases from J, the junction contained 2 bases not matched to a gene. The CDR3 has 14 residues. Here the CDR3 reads CASSLAGGGNEQFF. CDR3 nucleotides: TGTGCCAGCAGCTTAGCCGGGGGGGGGAATGAGCAGTTCTTC. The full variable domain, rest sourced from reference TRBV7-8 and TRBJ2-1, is GAGVSQSPRYKVAKRGQDVALRCDPISGHVSLFWYQQALGQGPEFLTYFQNEAQLDKSGLPSDRFFAERPEGSVSTLKIQRTQQEDSAVYLCASSLAGGGNEQFFGPGTRLTVL.

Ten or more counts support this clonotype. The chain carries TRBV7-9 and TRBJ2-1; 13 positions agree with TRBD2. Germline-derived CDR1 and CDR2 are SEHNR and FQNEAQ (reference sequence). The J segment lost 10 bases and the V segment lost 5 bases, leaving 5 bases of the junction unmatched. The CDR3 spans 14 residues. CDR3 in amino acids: CASSPGLAGEEQFF. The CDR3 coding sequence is TGTGCCAGCAGCCCTGGACTAGCGGGAGAGGAGCAGTTCTTC.

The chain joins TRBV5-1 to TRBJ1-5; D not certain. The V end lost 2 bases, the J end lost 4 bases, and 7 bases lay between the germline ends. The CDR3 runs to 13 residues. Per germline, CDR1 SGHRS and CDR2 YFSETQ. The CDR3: CASSFGYNQPQHF. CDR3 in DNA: TGCGCCAGCAGCTTCGGGTATAATCAGCCCCAGCATTTT.

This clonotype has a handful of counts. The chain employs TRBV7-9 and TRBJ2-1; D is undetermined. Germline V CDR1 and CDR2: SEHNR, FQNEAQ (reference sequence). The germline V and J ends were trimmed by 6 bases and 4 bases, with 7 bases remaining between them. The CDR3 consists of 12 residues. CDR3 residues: CASSWPYNEQFF. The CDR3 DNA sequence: TGTGCCAGCAGTTGGCCGTACAATGAGCAGTTCTTC.

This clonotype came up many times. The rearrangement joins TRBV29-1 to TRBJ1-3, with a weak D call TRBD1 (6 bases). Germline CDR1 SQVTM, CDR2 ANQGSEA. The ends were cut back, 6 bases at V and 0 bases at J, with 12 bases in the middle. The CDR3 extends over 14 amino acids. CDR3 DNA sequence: TGCAGCGTGGAGGACAGCAACTCTGGAAACACCATATATTTT. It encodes CSVEDSNSGNTIYF.

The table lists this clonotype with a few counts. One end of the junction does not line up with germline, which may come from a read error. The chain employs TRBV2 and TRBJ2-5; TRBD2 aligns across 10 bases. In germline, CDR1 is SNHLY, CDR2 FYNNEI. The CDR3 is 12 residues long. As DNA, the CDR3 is TGTGCCAGGCGTATAGCGGGGGGTACCCCGTACTTC. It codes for CARRIAGGTPYF.

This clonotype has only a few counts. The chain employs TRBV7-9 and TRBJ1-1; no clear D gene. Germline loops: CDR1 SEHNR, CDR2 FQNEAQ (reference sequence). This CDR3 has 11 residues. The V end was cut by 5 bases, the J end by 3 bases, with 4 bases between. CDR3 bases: TGTGCCAGCAGCACGGACACTGAAGCTTTCTTT. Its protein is CASSTDTEAFF.

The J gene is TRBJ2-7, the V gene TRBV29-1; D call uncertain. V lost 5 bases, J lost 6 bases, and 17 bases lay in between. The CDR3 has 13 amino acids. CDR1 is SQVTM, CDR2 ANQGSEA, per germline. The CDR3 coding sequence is TGCAGCGTTCGGGCCCCTCGAGCACTCGAGCAGTACTTC. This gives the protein CSVRAPRALEQYF.

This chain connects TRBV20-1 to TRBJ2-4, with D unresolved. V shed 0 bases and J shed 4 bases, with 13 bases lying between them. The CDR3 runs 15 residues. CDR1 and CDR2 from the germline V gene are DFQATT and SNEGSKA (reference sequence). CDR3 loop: CSARDGVAFKNIQYF. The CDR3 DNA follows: TGCAGTGCTAGAGATGGGGTAGCCTTTAAAAACATTCAGTACTTC.

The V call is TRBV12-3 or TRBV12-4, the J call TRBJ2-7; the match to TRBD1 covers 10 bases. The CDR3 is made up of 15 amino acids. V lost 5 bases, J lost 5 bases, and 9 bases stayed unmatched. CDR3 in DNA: TGTGCCAGCAGTCCGACAGGGGGCAGATTGAACGAGCAGTACTTC. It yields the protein CASSPTGGRLNEQYF.

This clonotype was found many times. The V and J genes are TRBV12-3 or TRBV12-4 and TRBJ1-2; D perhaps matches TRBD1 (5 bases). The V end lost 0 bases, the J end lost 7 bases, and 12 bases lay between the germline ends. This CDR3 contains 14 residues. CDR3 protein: CASSLAQGRGGYTF. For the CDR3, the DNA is TGTGCCAGCAGTTTAGCGCAGGGTCGGGGTGGCTACACCTTC.

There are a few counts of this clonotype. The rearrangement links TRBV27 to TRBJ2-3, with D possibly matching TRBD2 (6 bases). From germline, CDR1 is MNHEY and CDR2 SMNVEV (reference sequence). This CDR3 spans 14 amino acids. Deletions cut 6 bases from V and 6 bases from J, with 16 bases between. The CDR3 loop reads CASRPFGGLDTQYF. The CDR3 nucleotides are TGTGCCAGCAGACCTTTTGGGGGACTGGATACGCAGTATTTT.

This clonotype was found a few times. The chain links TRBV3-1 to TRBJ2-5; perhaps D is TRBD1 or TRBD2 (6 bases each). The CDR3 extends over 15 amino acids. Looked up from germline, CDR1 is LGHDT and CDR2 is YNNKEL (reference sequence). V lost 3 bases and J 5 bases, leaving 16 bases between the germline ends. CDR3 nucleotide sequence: TGTGCCAGCAGCCATTCCGGACAAGGGGGGGAGACCCAGTACTTC. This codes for CASSHSGQGGETQYF.

The CDR3 sequence is CASSLVPTEAFF. The CDR3 DNA reads as TGTGCCAGCAGTTTGGTGCCCACTGAAGCTTTCTTT. V and J are TRBV12-3 or TRBV12-4 and TRBJ1-1, with D unresolved. V lost 3 bases and J 4 bases, leaving 6 bases between the germline ends. This CDR3 has 12 residues.